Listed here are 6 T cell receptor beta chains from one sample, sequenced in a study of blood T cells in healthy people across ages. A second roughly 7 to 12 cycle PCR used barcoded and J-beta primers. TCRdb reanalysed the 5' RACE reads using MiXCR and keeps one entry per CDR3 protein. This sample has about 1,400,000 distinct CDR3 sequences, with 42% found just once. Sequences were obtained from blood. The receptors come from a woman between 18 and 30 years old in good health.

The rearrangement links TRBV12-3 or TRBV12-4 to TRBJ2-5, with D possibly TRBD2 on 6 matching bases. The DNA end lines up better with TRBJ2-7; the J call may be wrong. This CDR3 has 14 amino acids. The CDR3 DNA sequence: TGTGCCAGCAGTACCACGGGACTCACCTACGAGCAGTACTTC. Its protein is CASSTTGLTYEQYF.

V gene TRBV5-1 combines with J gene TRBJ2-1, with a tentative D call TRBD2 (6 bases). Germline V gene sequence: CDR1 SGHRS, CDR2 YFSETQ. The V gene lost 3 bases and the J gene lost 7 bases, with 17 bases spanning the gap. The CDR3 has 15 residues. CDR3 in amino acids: CASSSNWGVQNEQFF. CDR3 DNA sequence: TGCGCCAGCAGCTCGAACTGGGGGGTACAGAATGAGCAGTTCTTC.

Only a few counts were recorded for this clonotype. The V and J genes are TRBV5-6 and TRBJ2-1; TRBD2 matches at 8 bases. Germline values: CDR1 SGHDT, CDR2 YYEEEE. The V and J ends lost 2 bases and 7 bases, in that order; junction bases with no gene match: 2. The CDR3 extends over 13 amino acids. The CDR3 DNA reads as TGTGCCAGCAGCTTCGGGACTAGAAATGAGCAGTTCTTC. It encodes CASSFGTRNEQFF. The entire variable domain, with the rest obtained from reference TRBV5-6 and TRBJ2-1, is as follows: DAGVTQSPTHLIKTRGQQVTLRCSPKSGHDTVSWYQQALGQGPQFIFQYYEEEERQRGNFPDRFSGHQFPNYSSELNVNALLLGDSALYLCASSFGTRNEQFFGPGTRLTVL.

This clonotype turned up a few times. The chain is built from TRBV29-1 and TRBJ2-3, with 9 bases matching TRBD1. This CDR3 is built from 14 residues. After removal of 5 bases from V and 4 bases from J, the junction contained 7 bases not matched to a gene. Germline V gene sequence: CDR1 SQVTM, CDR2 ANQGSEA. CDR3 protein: CSVKQGAGADTQYF. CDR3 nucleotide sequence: TGCAGCGTTAAACAGGGGGCAGGAGCAGATACGCAGTATTTT.

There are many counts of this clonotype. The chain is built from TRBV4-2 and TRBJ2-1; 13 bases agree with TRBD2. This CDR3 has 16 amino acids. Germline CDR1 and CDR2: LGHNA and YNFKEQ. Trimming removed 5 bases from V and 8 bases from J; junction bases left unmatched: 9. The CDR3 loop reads CASSTRTSGRGDEQFF. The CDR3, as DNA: TGTGCCAGCAGCACACGGACTAGCGGGAGAGGGGATGAGCAGTTCTTC.

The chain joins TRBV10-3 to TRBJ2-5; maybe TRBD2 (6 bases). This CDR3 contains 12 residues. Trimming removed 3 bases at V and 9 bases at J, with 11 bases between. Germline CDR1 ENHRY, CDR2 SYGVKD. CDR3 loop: CAISDEERAQYF. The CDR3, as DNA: TGTGCCATCAGTGATGAGGAGCGGGCCCAGTACTTC.